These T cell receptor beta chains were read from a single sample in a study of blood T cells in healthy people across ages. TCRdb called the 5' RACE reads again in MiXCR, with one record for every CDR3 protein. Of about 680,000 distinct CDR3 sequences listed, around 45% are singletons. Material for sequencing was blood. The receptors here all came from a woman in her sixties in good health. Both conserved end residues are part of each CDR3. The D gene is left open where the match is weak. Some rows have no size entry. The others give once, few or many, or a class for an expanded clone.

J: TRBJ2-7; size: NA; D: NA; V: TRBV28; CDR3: CASRKKVTSAYEQYF; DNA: TGTGCCAGTAGAAAGAAGGTTACTTCAGCCTACGAGCAGTACTTC
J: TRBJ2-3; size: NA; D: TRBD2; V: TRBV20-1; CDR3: CSARDYRAGGTDTQYF; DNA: TGCAGTGCTAGAGATTACCGCGCGGGGGGAACAGATACGCAGTATTTT
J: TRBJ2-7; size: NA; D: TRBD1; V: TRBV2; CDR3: CASSVPGTGAYEQYF; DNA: TGTGCCAGCAGTGTCCCCGGGACAGGGGCCTACGAGCAGTACTTC
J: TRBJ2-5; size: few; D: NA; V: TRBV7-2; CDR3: CASSLNPYGEETQYF; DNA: TGTGCCAGCAGCTTAAACCCCTACGGGGAAGAGACCCAGTACTTC
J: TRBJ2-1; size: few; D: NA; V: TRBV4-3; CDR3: CASSQDRALRGSYNEQFF; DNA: TGCGCCAGCAGCCAAGATCGGGCCTTGAGGGGTTCCTACAATGAGCAGTTCTTC
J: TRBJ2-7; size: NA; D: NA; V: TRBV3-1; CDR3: CASSHGDGSEQYF; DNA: TGTGCCAGCAGCCATGGGGATGGTAGCGAGCAGTACTTC
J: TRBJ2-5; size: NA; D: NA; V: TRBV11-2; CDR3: CASSLESGDNEQYF; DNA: TGTGCCAGCAGCTTAGAGTCAGGTGATAATGAGCAGTACTTC
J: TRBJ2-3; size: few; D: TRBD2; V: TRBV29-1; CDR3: CSVVLAGGPDTQYF; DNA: TGCAGCGTTGTACTAGCGGGAGGGCCAGATACGCAGTATTTT
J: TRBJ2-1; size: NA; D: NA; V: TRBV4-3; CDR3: CASSQEGARRGEQFF; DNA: TGCGCCAGCAGCCAAGAAGGGGCCCGGCGGGGTGAGCAGTTCTTC
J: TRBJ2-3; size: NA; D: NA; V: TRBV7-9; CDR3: CASSFRDPDTQYF; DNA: TGTGCCAGCAGCTTCCGGGATCCAGATACGCAGTATTTT
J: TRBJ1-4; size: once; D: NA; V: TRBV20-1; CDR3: CSASMGVEEKLFF; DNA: TGCAGTGCTAGTATGGGGGTTGAAGAAAAACTGTTTTTT